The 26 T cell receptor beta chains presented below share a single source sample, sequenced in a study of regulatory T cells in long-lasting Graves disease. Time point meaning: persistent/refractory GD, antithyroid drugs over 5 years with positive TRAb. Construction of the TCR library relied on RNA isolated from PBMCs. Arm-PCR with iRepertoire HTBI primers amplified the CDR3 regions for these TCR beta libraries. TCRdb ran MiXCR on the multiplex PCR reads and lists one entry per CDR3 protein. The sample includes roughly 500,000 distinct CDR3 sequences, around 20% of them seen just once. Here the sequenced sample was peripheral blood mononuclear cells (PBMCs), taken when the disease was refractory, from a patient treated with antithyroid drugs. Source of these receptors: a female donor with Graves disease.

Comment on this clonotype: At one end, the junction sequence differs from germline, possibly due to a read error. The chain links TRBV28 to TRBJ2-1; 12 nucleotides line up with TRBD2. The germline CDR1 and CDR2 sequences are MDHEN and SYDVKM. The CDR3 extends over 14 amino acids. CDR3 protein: CTSSLGLAGTEQFF. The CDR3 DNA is TGTACCAGCAGTTTGGGACTAGCGGGTACTGAGCAGTTCTTC. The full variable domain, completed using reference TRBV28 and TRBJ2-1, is DVKVTQSSRYLVKRTGEKVFLECVQDMDHENMFWYRQDPGLGLRLIYFSYDVKMKEKGDIPEGYSVSREKKERFSLILESASTNQTSMYLCTSSLGLAGTEQFFGPGTRLTVL.

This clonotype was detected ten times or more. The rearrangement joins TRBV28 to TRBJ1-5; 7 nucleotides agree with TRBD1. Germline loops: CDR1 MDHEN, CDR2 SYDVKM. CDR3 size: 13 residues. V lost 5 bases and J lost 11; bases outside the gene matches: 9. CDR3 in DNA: TGTGCCAGCAGTCCACCGGGACAGCAAGCCCAGCATTTT. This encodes CASSPPGQQAQHF.

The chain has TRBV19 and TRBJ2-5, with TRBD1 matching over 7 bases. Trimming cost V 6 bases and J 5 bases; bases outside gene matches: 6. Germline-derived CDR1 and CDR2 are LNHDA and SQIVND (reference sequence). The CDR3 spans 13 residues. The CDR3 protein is CASRRQGMETQYF. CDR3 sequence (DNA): TGTGCCAGTAGGAGACAGGGAATGGAGACCCAGTACTTC.

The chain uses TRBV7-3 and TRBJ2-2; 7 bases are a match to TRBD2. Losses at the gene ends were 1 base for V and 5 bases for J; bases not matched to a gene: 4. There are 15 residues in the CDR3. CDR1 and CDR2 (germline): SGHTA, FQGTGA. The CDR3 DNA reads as TGTGCCAGCAGCTTAAAAGCGGGAAATACCGGGGAGCTGTTTTTT. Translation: CASSLKAGNTGELFF.

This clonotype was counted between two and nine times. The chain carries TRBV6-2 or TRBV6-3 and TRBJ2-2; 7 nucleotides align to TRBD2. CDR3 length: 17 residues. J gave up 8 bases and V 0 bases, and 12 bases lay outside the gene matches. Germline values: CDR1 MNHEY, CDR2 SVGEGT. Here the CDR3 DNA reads TGTGCCAGCAGTTACTCCCCGGGACTACCACCGCCGGGGGAGCTGTTTTTT. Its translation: CASSYSPGLPPPGELFF.

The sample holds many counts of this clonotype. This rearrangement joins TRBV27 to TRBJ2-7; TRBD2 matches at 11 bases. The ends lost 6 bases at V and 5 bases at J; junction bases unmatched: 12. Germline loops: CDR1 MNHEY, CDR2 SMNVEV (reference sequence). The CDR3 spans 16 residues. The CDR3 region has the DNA TGTGCCAGCAGCTCCCCAGGGACTAGCGGTAGGAACGAGCAGTACTTC. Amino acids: CASSSPGTSGRNEQYF.

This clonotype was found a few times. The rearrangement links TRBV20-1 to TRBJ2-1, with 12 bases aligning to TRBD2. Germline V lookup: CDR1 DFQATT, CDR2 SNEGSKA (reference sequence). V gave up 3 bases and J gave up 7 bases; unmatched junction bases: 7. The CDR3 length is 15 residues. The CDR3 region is CSASMMTSGSNEQFF. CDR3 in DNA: TGCAGTGCTAGTATGATGACTAGCGGGAGTAATGAGCAGTTCTTC.

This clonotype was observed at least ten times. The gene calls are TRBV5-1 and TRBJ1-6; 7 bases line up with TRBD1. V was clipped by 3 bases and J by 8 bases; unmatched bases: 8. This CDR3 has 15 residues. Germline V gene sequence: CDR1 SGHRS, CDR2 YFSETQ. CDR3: CASSSRTGEDSPLHF. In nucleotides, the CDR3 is TGCGCCAGCAGCTCCCGGACAGGCGAGGATTCACCCCTCCACTTT.

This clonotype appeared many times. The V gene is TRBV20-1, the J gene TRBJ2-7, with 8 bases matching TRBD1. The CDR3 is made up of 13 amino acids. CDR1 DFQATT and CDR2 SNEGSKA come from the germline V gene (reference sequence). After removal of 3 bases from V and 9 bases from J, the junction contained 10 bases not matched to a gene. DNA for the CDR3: TGCAGTGCTAGGCCGATCACCGGGACAGGGCAGTACTTC. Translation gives CSARPITGTGQYF.

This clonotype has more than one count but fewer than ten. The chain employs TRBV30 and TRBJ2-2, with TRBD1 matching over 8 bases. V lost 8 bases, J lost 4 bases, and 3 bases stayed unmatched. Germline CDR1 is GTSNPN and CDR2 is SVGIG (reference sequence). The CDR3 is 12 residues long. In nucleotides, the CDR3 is TGTGCCAAAGACAGGGGCACCGGGGAGCTGTTTTTT. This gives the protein CAKDRGTGELFF.

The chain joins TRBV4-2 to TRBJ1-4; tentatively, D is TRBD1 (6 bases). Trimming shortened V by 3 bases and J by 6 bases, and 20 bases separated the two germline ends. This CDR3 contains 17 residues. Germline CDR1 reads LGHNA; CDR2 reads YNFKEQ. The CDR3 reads CASSHGGHQNGDEKLFF. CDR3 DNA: TGTGCCAGCAGCCATGGGGGACACCAAAACGGGGATGAAAAACTGTTTTTT.

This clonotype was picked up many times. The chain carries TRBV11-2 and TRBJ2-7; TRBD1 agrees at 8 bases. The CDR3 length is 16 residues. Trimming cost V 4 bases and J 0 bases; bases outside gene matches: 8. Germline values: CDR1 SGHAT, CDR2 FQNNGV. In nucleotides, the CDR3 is TGTGCCAGCAGCTCAATGAGGACAGGGAGCTCCTACGAGCAGTACTTC. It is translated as CASSSMRTGSSYEQYF.

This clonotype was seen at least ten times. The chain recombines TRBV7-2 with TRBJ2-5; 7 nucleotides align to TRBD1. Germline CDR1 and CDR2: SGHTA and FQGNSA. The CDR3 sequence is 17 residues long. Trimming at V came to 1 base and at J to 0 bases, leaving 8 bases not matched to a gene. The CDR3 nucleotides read TGTGCCAGCAGCTTAGGTCCCACAGGGGCTTACCAAGAGACCCAGTACTTC. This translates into CASSLGPTGAYQETQYF.

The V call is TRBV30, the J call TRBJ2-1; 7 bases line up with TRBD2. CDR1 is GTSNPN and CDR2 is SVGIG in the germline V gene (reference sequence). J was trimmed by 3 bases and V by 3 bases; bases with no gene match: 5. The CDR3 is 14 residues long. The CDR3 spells CAWRRSGNYNEQFF. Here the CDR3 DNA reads TGTGCCTGGAGGAGAAGCGGGAACTACAATGAGCAGTTCTTC.

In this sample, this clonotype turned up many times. CDR3 bases: TGCAGCGTCGCCCGGGGTTCCGGACAGGGTGAGACCCAGTACTTC. Protein sequence: CSVARGSGQGETQYF. The V and J genes are TRBV29-1 and TRBJ2-5; TRBD1 aligns across 8 bases. Trimming at V came to 6 bases and at J to 5 bases, leaving 14 bases not matched to a gene. CDR1 is SQVTM, CDR2 ANQGSEA, per germline. This CDR3 contains 15 residues. Together with reference TRBV29-1 and TRBJ2-5, the CDR3 gives the full variable domain: SAVISQKPSRDICQRGTSLTIQCQVDSQVTMMFWYRQQPGQSLTLIATANQGSEATYESGFVIDKFPISRPNLTFSTLTVSNMSPEDSSIYLCSVARGSGQGETQYFGPGTRLLVL.

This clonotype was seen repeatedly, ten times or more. The CDR3: CASSSPGGIEAFF. The CDR3 nucleotides read TGTGCCAGCAGCTCACCCGGGGGTATTGAAGCTTTCTTT. The V and J genes are TRBV11-2 and TRBJ1-1; D is perhaps TRBD1 (5 bases). The V end lost 4 bases, the J end lost 7 bases, and 13 bases lay between the germline ends. Germline V gene data show CDR1 as SGHAT and CDR2 as FQNNGV. This CDR3 is built from 13 residues. The full variable domain, its missing parts supplied by reference TRBV11-2 and TRBJ1-1, is EAGVAQSPRYKIIEKRQSVAFWCNPISGHATLYWYQQILGQGPKLLIQFQNNGVVDDSQLPKDRFSAERLKGVDSTLKIQPAKLEDSAVYLCASSSPGGIEAFFGQGTRLTVV.

CDR3 amino acids: CAWSGSIRGGTEAFF. For the CDR3, the DNA is TGTGCCTGGAGTGGCTCAATAAGGGGCGGCACTGAAGCTTTCTTT. The chain employs TRBV30 and TRBJ1-1; tentative D call: TRBD1 (5 bases). V gave up 1 base and J gave up 4 bases, with 16 bases separating them. The V gene's germline CDR1 is GTSNPN and CDR2 SVGIG (reference sequence). The CDR3 loop spans 15 amino acids.

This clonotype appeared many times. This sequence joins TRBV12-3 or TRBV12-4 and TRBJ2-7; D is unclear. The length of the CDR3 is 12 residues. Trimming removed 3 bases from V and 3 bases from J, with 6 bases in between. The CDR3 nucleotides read TGTGCCAGCAGTTTTATCGTCTACGAGCAGTACTTC. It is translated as CASSFIVYEQYF.

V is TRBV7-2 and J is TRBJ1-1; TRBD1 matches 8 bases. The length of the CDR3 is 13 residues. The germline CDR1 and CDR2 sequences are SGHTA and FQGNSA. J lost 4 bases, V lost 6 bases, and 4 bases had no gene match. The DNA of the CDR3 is TGTGCCAGCAGAAGACAGGGGTTCACTGAAGCTTTCTTT. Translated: CASRRQGFTEAFF.

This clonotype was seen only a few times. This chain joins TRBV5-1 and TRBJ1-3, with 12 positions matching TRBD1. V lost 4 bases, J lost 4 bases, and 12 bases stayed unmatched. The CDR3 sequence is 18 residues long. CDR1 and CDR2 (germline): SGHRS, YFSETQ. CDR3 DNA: TGCGCCAGCAGCACACCTCCCCGGGACAGGGGGCGAGGAAACACCATATATTTT. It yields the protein CASSTPPRDRGRGNTIYF.

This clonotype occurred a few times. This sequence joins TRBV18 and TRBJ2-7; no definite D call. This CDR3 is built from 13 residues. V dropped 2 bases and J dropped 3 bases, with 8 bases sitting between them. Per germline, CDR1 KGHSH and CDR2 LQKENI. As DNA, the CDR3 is TGTGCCAGCTCACCAGGATACCTCTACGAGCAGTACTTC. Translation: CASSPGYLYEQYF.

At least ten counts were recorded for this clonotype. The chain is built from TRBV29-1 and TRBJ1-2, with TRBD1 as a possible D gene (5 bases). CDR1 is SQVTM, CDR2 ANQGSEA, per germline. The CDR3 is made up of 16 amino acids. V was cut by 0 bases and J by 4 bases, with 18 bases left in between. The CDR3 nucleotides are TGCAGCGTTGAAGATCTTGGTTGGAGGGGAGGCTATGGCTACACCTTC. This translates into CSVEDLGWRGGYGYTF.

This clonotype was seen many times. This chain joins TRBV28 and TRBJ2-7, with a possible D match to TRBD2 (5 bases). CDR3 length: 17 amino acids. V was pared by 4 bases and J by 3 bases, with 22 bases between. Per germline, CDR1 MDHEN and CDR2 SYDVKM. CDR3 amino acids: CASSSTPSVDFGYEQYF. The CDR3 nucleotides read TGTGCCAGCAGTTCAACCCCCTCCGTGGACTTCGGCTACGAGCAGTACTTC.

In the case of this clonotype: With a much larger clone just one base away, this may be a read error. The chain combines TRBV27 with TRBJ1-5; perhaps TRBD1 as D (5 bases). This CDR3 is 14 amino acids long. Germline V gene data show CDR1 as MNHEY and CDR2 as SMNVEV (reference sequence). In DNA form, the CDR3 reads TGTGCCGGCAGTTTAGTTGGGAGGGACCAGCCCCAGCATTTT. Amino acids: CAGSLVGRDQPQHF.

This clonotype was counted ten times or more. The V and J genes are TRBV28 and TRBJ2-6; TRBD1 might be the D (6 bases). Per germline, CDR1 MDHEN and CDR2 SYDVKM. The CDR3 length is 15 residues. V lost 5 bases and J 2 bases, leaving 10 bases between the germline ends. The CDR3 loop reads CASSVTGTGANVLTF. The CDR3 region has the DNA TGTGCCAGCAGTGTCACAGGGACTGGGGCCAACGTCCTGACTTTC.

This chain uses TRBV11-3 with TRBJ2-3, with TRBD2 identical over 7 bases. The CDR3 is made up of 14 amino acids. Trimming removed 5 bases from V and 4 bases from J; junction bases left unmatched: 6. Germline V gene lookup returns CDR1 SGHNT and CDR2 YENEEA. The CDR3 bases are TGTGCCAGCAGCACCCGACTAGCCCCAGATACGCAGTATTTT. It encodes CASSTRLAPDTQYF.